Reported below is one T cell receptor (beta chain). Its antigen is not known. This may arise from a read error, as a much more abundant clone is one base away. Lacking the conserved final phenylalanine or tryptophan, this CDR3 likely reflects a read error. The data stem from a study of CD8 T cells in ankylosing spondylitis. As the method for making TCR beta libraries, quantitative 5'-RACE with molecular barcodes was used. TCRdb ran MiXCR on the 5' RACE reads and lists one entry per CDR3 protein. The sample contains around 490,000 distinct CDR3 sequences, over 4% of which appear only once. The germline CDR1 and CDR2 sequences are DFQATT and SNEGSKA (reference sequence). V lost 2 bases and J 4 bases, leaving 12 bases between the germline ends. CDR3 size: 13 residues. Findings of the study overall: Disease-linked clones bore a CD8+ phenotype and were relatively rare in peripheral blood. Disease-linked clones were reportedly significantly enriched in matched ankylosing spondylitis synovial fluid. There was a TCR beta motif, made of several highly homologous variants, that appeared characteristic of ankylosing spondylitis blood.

Sequencing used blood, either unsorted or a sorted T cell fraction (not recorded which). The chain uses TRBV20-1 and TRBJ2-7, with no clear D. This clonotype originated in a male donor with ankylosing spondylitis. CDR3 DNA: TGCAGTGCTAGACCAATCGCATCTTACGAGCAGTACCTC. This codes for CSARPIASYEQYL.